Each of the 27 T cell receptor beta chains below was sequenced from the same sample in a study of blood T cell repertoires in COVID-19. Clones were read by immunoSEQ multiplex PCR, and TCRdb kept only the in-frame ones, dropping some. The sample includes roughly 56,000 clones, about nine tenths of them seen just once. Sequencing was performed on peripheral blood. These receptor sequences come from a man aged 45 to 65 with active COVID-19.

The genes are TRBV12-3 or TRBV12-4 and TRBJ2-3; D call uncertain. V was clipped by 7 bases and J by 5 bases, with 7 bases between them. The length of the CDR3 is 11 residues. CDR3 sequence: CASTYGDTQYF. DNA for the CDR3: TGTGCCAGCACCTATGGAGATACGCAGTATTTT.

The chain joins TRBV23-1 to TRBJ1-2, with TRBD1 matching 7 bases. TRBV23-1 qualifies as an ORF whose function is uncertain. This CDR3 is built from 16 residues. V shed 0 bases and J 3 bases; nucleotides not matched to a gene: 7. The CDR3 region is CASSQSGYRGYYGYTF. DNA of the CDR3: TGCGCCAGCAGTCAATCAGGATACAGGGGCTACTATGGCTACACCTTC.

This clone occurred once. Other nucleotide sequences from this sample produce the same CDR3. The chain uses TRBV5-5 and TRBJ1-6; D may be TRBD1 (5 bases). Germline V gene sequence: CDR1 SGHKS, CDR2 YYEKEE (reference sequence). The CDR3 is 13 residues long. V was clipped by 0 bases and J by 11 bases, with 9 bases between them. This CDR3 is CASSLEGLPPLHF. The CDR3 DNA reads as TGTGCCAGCAGCTTGGAGGGACTTCCACCCCTCCACTTT.

The chain links TRBV13 to TRBJ2-7; D might be TRBD1 (6 bases). Germline V gene lookup returns CDR1 PRHDT and CDR2 FYEKMQ (reference sequence). This CDR3 contains 13 residues. The V gene lost 5 bases and the J gene lost 7 bases, with 15 bases spanning the gap. CDR3 amino acids: CASSRNRAGEQYF. CDR3 sequence (DNA): TGTGCCAGCAGCAGGAACAGGGCGGGTGAGCAGTACTTC.

The genes are TRBV4-1 and TRBJ1-3, with TRBD1 identical over 9 bases. This CDR3 contains 16 residues. Losses at the gene ends were 3 bases for V and 4 bases for J; bases not matched to a gene: 7. Germline loops: CDR1 MGHRA, CDR2 YSYEKL. DNA of the CDR3: TGCGCCAGCAGCCACCCCAGGACAGGGGTCGGAAACACCATATATTTT. It yields the protein CASSHPRTGVGNTIYF.

This rearrangement joins TRBV5-1 to TRBJ2-3, with D perhaps TRBD2 (5 bases). Trimming left V 1 base short and J 6 bases short, with 12 bases between. Germline loops: CDR1 SGHRS, CDR2 YFSETQ. The CDR3 has 14 residues. The CDR3 spells CASSLSGGWDTQYF. The CDR3 DNA sequence: TGCGCCAGCAGCTTGTCAGGCGGGTGGGATACGCAGTATTTT.

The chain uses TRBV19 and TRBJ2-1, with 7 bases identical to TRBD2. The J segment lost 7 bases and the V segment lost 4 bases, leaving 4 bases of the junction unmatched. The CDR3 is 13 residues long. Germline values: CDR1 LNHDA, CDR2 SQIVND (reference sequence). This CDR3 reads CASSTGLPNEQFF. The CDR3 coding sequence is TGTGCCAGTAGTACGGGACTACCGAATGAGCAGTTCTTC.

The chain links TRBV11-2 to TRBJ1-1, with D possibly matching TRBD1 (6 bases). V was pared by 0 bases and J by 8 bases, with 16 bases between. CDR1 is SGHAT and CDR2 is FQNNGV in the germline V gene. This CDR3 region has 15 residues. CDR3 protein: CASSLDWGQGSEAFF. The CDR3 DNA reads as TGTGCCAGCAGCTTAGATTGGGGGCAGGGTTCCGAAGCTTTCTTT.

The chain has TRBV12-3 or TRBV12-4 and TRBJ1-4; 7 positions match TRBD1. The CDR3 contains 13 residues. After removal of 6 bases from V and 4 bases from J, the junction contained 2 bases not matched to a gene. This CDR3 is CASRNRGNEKLFF. The CDR3 nucleotides read TGTGCCAGCAGAAACAGGGGTAATGAAAAACTGTTTTTT.

CDR3 in amino acids: CASSPQGLYGYTF. As DNA, the CDR3 is TGTGCCAGCTCACCGCAGGGCCTCTATGGCTACACCTTC. The chain recombines TRBV18 with TRBJ1-2; possible D gene TRBD1, 5 bases. Germline V gene sequence: CDR1 KGHSH, CDR2 LQKENI. The CDR3 totals 13 residues. V lost 3 bases, J lost 4 bases, and 9 bases lay in between.

The chain has TRBV28 and TRBJ2-5; 8 nucleotides line up with TRBD1. Germline V CDR1 and CDR2: MDHEN, SYDVKM. Unmatched junction bases numbered 15, after V lost 7 bases and J lost 5 bases. CDR3 size: 16 residues. The CDR3 loop reads CASTTGQQGARETQYF. CDR3 coding DNA: TGTGCCAGCACCACGGGTCAGCAGGGGGCAAGGGAGACCCAGTACTTC.

The chain recombines TRBV11-1 with TRBJ2-5; 9 bases line up with TRBD1. This CDR3 is 15 amino acids long. Trimming cost V 5 bases and J 4 bases; bases outside gene matches: 8. In germline, CDR1 is SGHAT, CDR2 FQDESV (reference sequence). CDR3 coding DNA: TGTGCCAGCAGCCCTACGACAGGGGGAAGAGAGACCCAGTACTTC. This encodes CASSPTTGGRETQYF.

V gene TRBV5-5 combines with J gene TRBJ2-1, with D possibly matching TRBD1 (5 bases). Trimming cost V 4 bases and J 7 bases, with 21 bases left between them. The length of the CDR3 is 16 residues. Germline lookup yields CDR1 SGHKS and CDR2 YYEKEE (reference sequence). The CDR3 DNA reads TGTGCCAGCAGCCCCCCTCTCGTCCCGACAGTGAATGAGCAGTTCTTC. Its translation: CASSPPLVPTVNEQFF.

For the CDR3, the DNA is TGCGCCAGCAGCCAGACAGCTGGGGCACCCCTCCACTTT. This sequence encodes CASSQTAGAPLHF. This rearrangement joins TRBV10-2 to TRBJ1-6, with D perhaps TRBD1 (5 bases). Trimming took 6 bases from V and 11 from J, leaving 14 bases between them. This CDR3 has 13 residues. CDR1 is WSHSY and CDR2 is SAAADI in the germline V gene.

This clone is a singleton in its sample. The chain carries TRBV19 and TRBJ2-1; 14 bases line up with TRBD2. Germline lookup yields CDR1 LNHDA and CDR2 SQIVND (reference sequence). Trimming took 6 bases from V and 5 from J; bases not matched to a gene: 6. This CDR3 has 16 residues. The CDR3 protein is CASSQGLAGAHNEQFF. CDR3 DNA sequence: TGTGCCAGTAGCCAGGGACTAGCGGGAGCCCACAATGAGCAGTTCTTC.

The chain links TRBV7-2 to TRBJ2-7; D is possibly TRBD2 (6 bases). CDR3 length equals 16 residues. Germline CDR1 reads SGHTA; CDR2 reads FQGNSA. Deletions cut 1 base from V and 0 bases from J, with 13 bases between. The chain's CDR3 is CASSLDSSGFSYEQYF. The DNA for the CDR3 is TGTGCCAGCAGCTTAGATAGTAGCGGTTTCTCCTACGAGCAGTACTTC.

The genes are TRBV3-1 (or the pseudogene TRBV3-2) and TRBJ2-1; 7 bases agree with TRBD1. The V gene end was trimmed by 0 bases and the J gene end by 12 bases; junction bases not matched to a gene: 14. This CDR3 has 16 residues. Germline CDR1 and CDR2: LGHDT and YNNKEL (reference sequence). The CDR3 bases are TGTGCCAGCAGCCAAGATATGGCAGGGGGTAGGGCTAGGCAGTTCTTC. This codes for CASSQDMAGGRARQFF.

The chain recombines TRBV7-8 with TRBJ2-2, with 8 bases identical to TRBD2. This CDR3 contains 14 residues. Trimming took 10 bases from V and 9 from J; bases not matched to a gene: 13. Germline CDR1 and CDR2: SGHVS and FQNEAQ. CDR3 loop: CATGESGSSWELFF. The CDR3 DNA follows: TGTGCCACCGGTGAGAGCGGGAGTTCCTGGGAGCTGTTTTTT.

This chain connects TRBV19 to TRBJ2-3, with D possibly matching TRBD2 (5 bases). The CDR3 has 14 residues. The V and J ends lost 5 bases and 5 bases respectively, with 14 bases between them. In germline, CDR1 is LNHDA, CDR2 SQIVND (reference sequence). The CDR3 sequence: CASSPILDLDTQYF. The CDR3 region has the DNA TGTGCCAGTAGTCCGATACTAGATTTAGATACGCAGTATTTT.

This chain links TRBV11-2 with TRBJ2-2; 12 nucleotides agree with TRBD2. V gave up 5 bases and J gave up 6 bases; unmatched junction bases: 4. The CDR3 is made up of 15 amino acids. Germline V CDR1 and CDR2: SGHAT, FQNNGV. The CDR3 loop is CASSPTSGSPGELFF. CDR3 coding DNA: TGTGCCAGCAGCCCGACTAGCGGGAGTCCCGGGGAGCTGTTTTTT.

The rearrangement links TRBV5-1 to TRBJ2-5; D is possibly TRBD1 (5 bases). This CDR3 spans 13 amino acids. Looked up from germline, CDR1 is SGHRS and CDR2 is YFSETQ. Trimming removed 4 bases at V and 5 bases at J, with 12 bases between. CDR3 nucleotide sequence: TGCGCCAGCAGCGCCAGGGTGGCGGAGACCCAGTACTTC. Amino acid sequence: CASSARVAETQYF.

The V gene is TRBV18, the J gene TRBJ2-1; 8 bases line up with TRBD2. This CDR3 region has 17 residues. In germline, CDR1 is KGHSH, CDR2 LQKENI. Trimming took 0 bases from V and 0 from J; bases not matched to a gene: 4. The CDR3 is CASSPPGGGSSYNEQFF. CDR3 bases: TGTGCCAGCTCACCACCGGGCGGGGGGAGCTCCTACAATGAGCAGTTCTTC. Full variable domain (rest looked up from reference TRBV18 and TRBJ2-1): NAGVMQNPRHLVRRRGQEARLRCSPMKGHSHVYWYRQLPEEGLKFMVYLQKENIIDESGMPKERFSAEFPKEGPSILRIQQVVRGDSAAYFCASSPPGGGSSYNEQFFGPGTRLTVL.

The chain carries TRBV5-1 and TRBJ2-7, with 10 bases matching TRBD2. Trimming removed 4 bases from V and 0 bases from J; junction bases left unmatched: 10. CDR1 is SGHRS and CDR2 is YFSETQ in the germline V gene. This CDR3 spans 17 amino acids. The chain's CDR3 is CASSPGSGRTHSYEQYF. The CDR3 nucleotides read TGCGCCAGCAGCCCGGGTAGCGGGAGGACTCACTCCTACGAGCAGTACTTC.

V is TRBV10-2 and J is TRBJ1-4; 9 nucleotides align to TRBD1. Germline CDR1 WSHSY, CDR2 SAAADI. This CDR3 has 13 residues. Unmatched junction bases numbered 5, after V lost 8 bases and J lost 7 bases. The CDR3 DNA sequence: TGCGCCAGCTCGGCACAGGGGGCTGAAAAACTGTTTTTT. It codes for CASSAQGAEKLFF.

This clone showed up just once. This CDR3 reads CASGLPPRRAEPINEQFF. The CDR3 DNA reads TGTGCTAGTGGTTTGCCTCCGCGGAGGGCAGAACCCATCAATGAGCAGTTCTTC. J is TRBJ2-1 and V is TRBV12-5; tentative D call: TRBD2 (6 bases). The CDR3 length is 18 residues. CDR1 LGHNT and CDR2 FRNRAP come from the germline V gene. V lost 2 bases, J lost 6 bases, and 23 bases lay in between.

V is TRBV19 and J is TRBJ1-5; TRBD1 agrees at 9 bases. Germline V gives CDR1 LNHDA, CDR2 SQIVND (reference sequence). V trimming: 5 bases; J trimming: 0 bases; junction bases outside the gene matches: 8. The CDR3 totals 17 residues. The CDR3 region is CASSAQPTGGSNQPQHF. DNA of the CDR3: TGTGCCAGTAGTGCCCAACCGACAGGGGGTAGCAATCAGCCCCAGCATTTT.

The J gene is TRBJ2-7, the V gene TRBV3-1 (or the pseudogene TRBV3-2); unclear D gene. V was clipped by 2 bases and J by 2 bases, with 13 bases between them. Per germline, CDR1 LGHDT and CDR2 YNNKEL (reference sequence). The CDR3 runs 15 residues. CDR3 coding DNA: TGTGCCAGCAGCCAATCAACGGTAAATACCTACGAGCAGTACTTC. This sequence encodes CASSQSTVNTYEQYF.